The 8 T cell receptor beta chains presented below share a single source sample, sequenced in a study of vaccination and CD4 T cells after COVID-19. Researchers used the Oncomine TCR Beta short-read assay to sequence DNA from cultured CD4+ T cells. One entry per CDR3 protein, called by TCRdb with MiXCR from the PCR reads. The sample lists under 20,000 distinct CDR3 sequences, about 45% occurring once. Indicated time point: late sampling 161 to 241 days after vaccination in three convalescent patients. Treatment specified: roughly 11-day PBMC culture with coronavirus spike peptide pools or control peptides (ViraFEST assay). These receptors' antigens are unknown. The sample here was CD4+ T cells from blood, cultured in vitro, taken about 7 months after SARS-CoV-2 vaccination. These TCRs come from a human donor who had recovered from COVID-19.

About this clonotype itself: One junction end disagrees with the germline gene, perhaps due to a read error. The chain carries TRBV7-9 and TRBJ1-6; no clear D gene. The length of the CDR3 is 15 residues. Germline CDR1 reads SEHNR; CDR2 reads FQNEAQ (reference sequence). The CDR3 nucleotides are TGTGCCGGCAGCCCCCACGCAGAGAGCAATTCACCCCTCCACTTT. It is translated as CAGSPHAESNSPLHF. The variable domain in full, with the rest retrieved from reference TRBV7-9 and TRBJ1-6, is DTGVSQNPRHKITKRGQNVTFRCDPISEHNRLYWYRQTLGQGPEFLTYFQNEAQLEKSRLLSDRFSAERPKGSFSTLEIQRTEQGDSAMYLCAGSPHAESNSPLHFGNGTRLTVT.

V usage is TRBV2 and J usage is TRBJ2-7; 8 bases align to TRBD1. Losses at the gene ends were 6 bases for V and 6 bases for J; bases not matched to a gene: 13. This CDR3 region has 15 residues. Germline-derived CDR1 and CDR2 are SNHLY and FYNNEI. CDR3 in DNA: TGTGCCAGCAGGGGTGACAGGGGAGGAGGTGTCGAGCAGTACTTC. Translation: CASRGDRGGGVEQYF.

V gene TRBV5-5 combines with J gene TRBJ2-1; D may be TRBD1 or TRBD2 (5 bases each). The CDR3 consists of 15 residues. V was shortened by 10 bases and J by 3 bases, with 20 bases between the two germline ends. The germline gives CDR1 SGHKS, CDR2 YYEKEE (reference sequence). Written as DNA, the CDR3 is TGTGCCGGATCGGGGCCGGCTACTGACTACAATGAGCAGTTCTTC. As protein: CAGSGPATDYNEQFF.

The chain combines TRBV7-9 with TRBJ2-1; D remains ambiguous. Germline V gives CDR1 SEHNR, CDR2 FQNEAQ (reference sequence). The CDR3 length is 13 residues. Trimming stripped 2 bases from V and 9 bases from J, with 11 bases between. The CDR3 coding sequence is TGTGCCAGCAGCTTAATCGGTTCGGGTGAGCAGTTCTTC. Translated: CASSLIGSGEQFF.

The V and J genes are TRBV4-3 and TRBJ1-6; D gene ambiguous. The V and J ends lost 0 bases and 13 bases respectively, with 10 bases between them. The germline V gene encodes CDR1 LGHNA and CDR2 YSLEER. The CDR3 totals 13 residues. The CDR3 sequence: CASSQDVRAPLHF. The DNA for the CDR3 is TGCGCCAGCAGCCAAGATGTGAGAGCCCCCCTCCACTTT.

This clonotype was seen more than once but under ten times. The gene calls are TRBV7-2 and TRBJ1-2; possible D gene TRBD1, 5 bases. The CDR3 loop spans 12 amino acids. Germline lookup yields CDR1 SGHTA and CDR2 FQGNSA. Between the trimmed V and J ends, which lost 0 bases and 13 bases, there was a span of 12 bases. The DNA for the CDR3 is TGTGCCAGCAGCTTAGCGATGGGGACGGCCACCTTC. Its protein is CASSLAMGTATF. The full variable domain, its missing parts supplied by reference TRBV7-2 and TRBJ1-2, is GAGVSQSPSNKVTEKGKDVELRCDPISGHTALYWYRQSLGQGLEFLIYFQGNSAPDKSGLPSDRFSAERTGGSVSTLTIQRTQQEDSAVYLCASSLAMGTATFGSGTRLTVV.

This clonotype was counted only a few times. This sequence joins TRBV6-5 and TRBJ2-7, with D perhaps matching TRBD1 (6 bases). The V gene's germline CDR1 is MNHEY and CDR2 SVGAGI. Trimming took 2 bases from V and 1 from J, leaving 15 bases between them. The CDR3 is 16 residues long. The CDR3 protein is CASSYNPVTGSYEQYF. The CDR3 nucleotides are TGTGCCAGCAGTTACAATCCCGTAACAGGGTCCTACGAGCAGTACTTC.

This clonotype appeared a few times. V gene TRBV7-2 combines with J gene TRBJ1-1, with 8 nucleotides matching TRBD1. J lost 3 bases, V lost 0 bases, and 6 bases had no gene match. The germline V gene has CDR1 SGHTA and CDR2 FQGNSA. CDR3 length: 16 amino acids. The CDR3 is CASSLADSGGYTEAFF. The CDR3 DNA is TGTGCCAGCAGCTTAGCCGACTCAGGGGGCTACACTGAAGCTTTCTTT.